This T cell receptor (beta chain) is from a study of regulatory T cells in long-lasting Graves disease. Time point specified: newly diagnosed GD, antithyroid drugs for less than 3 months. TCR sequences were obtained from RNA taken from PBMCs. Per the germline V gene, CDR1 is SGHTA and CDR2 is FQGNSA. The CDR3 is 16 residues long. The ends were cut back, 2 bases at V and 1 base at J, with 15 bases in the middle. This clonotype was found many times. Combining iRepertoire HTBI primers with Arm-PCR of CDR3 regions, the authors built TCR beta libraries. TCRdb called the multiplex PCR reads again in MiXCR, with one record for every CDR3 protein. The data show 300,000 to 450,000 distinct CDR3 sequences, with around 15% seen just once and 20% to 25% held by the top ten.

The TCR sequence derives from a female donor with Graves disease. The sample consisted of peripheral blood mononuclear cells (PBMCs), taken at new diagnosis, from a patient treated with antithyroid drugs. The rearrangement links TRBV7-2 to TRBJ2-7; D might be TRBD1 or TRBD2, each matching 5 bases. The CDR3 DNA reads TGTGCCAGCAGCTTATTTGGGGGATCGGGGTCCTACGAGCAGTACTTC. Protein sequence: CASSLFGGSGSYEQYF.